This TCR beta chain originates from a study of cytomegalovirus exposure and HLA in healthy donors. Study-level findings and limits: Per a later analysis, 18,000 or so TCR beta sequences showed association with HLA alleles at 0.05 false discovery rate. It was approximately 160 TCR beta chains that were listed as cytomegalovirus-associated. In a later analysis, parvovirus B19, influenza, CMV and Epstein-Barr virus appeared linked to several top co-occurrence clusters. Reports indicate that TCR beta sequences accurately predicted the HLA-A and HLA-B alleles of most subjects.

V was pared by 5 bases and J by 3 bases, with 9 bases of the junction left unmatched. Germline assignment: CDR1 MNHEY and CDR2 SMNVEV (reference sequence). The CDR3 totals 18 residues. PCR primers comprised 60 Vbeta and 13 Jbeta primers. TCRdb's table, derived via immunoSEQ multiplex PCR, lists solely in-frame clones and lacks some. The sample lists over 150,000 clones; around 80% were seen once. On this clone: The antigen remains undetermined.

This receptor was identified in a woman aged 30 to 39 in good health and CMV-seropositive. The chain carries TRBV27 and TRBJ2-1, with 14 bases lining up with TRBD2. The sequencing input was PBMCs. The CDR3 protein is CASSPRRLAGGLYNEQFF. In DNA form, the CDR3 reads TGTGCCAGCAGTCCCCGTAGACTAGCGGGAGGGCTCTACAATGAGCAGTTCTTC.